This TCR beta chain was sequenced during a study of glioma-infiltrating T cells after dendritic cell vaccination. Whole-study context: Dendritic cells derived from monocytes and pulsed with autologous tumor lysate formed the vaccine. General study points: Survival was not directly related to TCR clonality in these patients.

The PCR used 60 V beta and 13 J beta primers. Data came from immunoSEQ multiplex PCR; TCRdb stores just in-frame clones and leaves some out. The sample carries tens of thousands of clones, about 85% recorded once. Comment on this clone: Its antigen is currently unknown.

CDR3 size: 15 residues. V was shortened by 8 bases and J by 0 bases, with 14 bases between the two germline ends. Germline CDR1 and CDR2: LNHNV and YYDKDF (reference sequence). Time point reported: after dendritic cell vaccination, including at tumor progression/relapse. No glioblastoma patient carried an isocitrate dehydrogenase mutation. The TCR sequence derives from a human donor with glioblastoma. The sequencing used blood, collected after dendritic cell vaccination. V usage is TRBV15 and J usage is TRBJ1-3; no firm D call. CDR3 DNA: TGTGCCACCGCCCCCACAGCAAGCTCTGGAAACACCATATATTTT. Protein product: CATAPTASSGNTIYF.